Listed here are 31 T cell receptor beta chains from one sample, sequenced in a study of lymphopenia after photon versus proton radiotherapy. Method: immunoSEQ multiplex PCR; TCRdb's copy keeps in-frame clones and lacks some. The sample holds approximately 40,000 clones, about 82% seen once. The sequenced sample was peripheral blood, obtained from a patient treated with proton-based radiotherapy. These receptors were taken from a woman in her 70s with pancreatic cancer. Some clones in this sample may be carry-over from other donors' samples.

The chain combines TRBV7-8 with TRBJ2-2, with 8 bases matching TRBD1. Germline loops: CDR1 SGHVS, CDR2 FQNEAQ. The CDR3 totals 17 residues. J was trimmed by 6 bases and V by 2 bases; bases with no gene match: 11. The CDR3 DNA reads as TGTGCCAGCAGCTTACGTTTCGGACAGGGTTCGTCCGGGGAGCTGTTTTTT. Translating gives CASSLRFGQGSSGELFF. Full variable domain (missing parts from reference TRBV7-8 and TRBJ2-2): GAGVSQSPRYKVAKRGQDVALRCDPISGHVSLFWYQQALGQGPEFLTYFQNEAQLDKSGLPSDRFFAERPEGSVSTLKIQRTQQEDSAVYLCASSLRFGQGSSGELFFGEGSRLTVL.

V is TRBV19 and J is TRBJ2-5, with 9 bases identical to TRBD1. V gave up 1 base and J gave up 2 bases; unmatched junction bases: 5. This CDR3 region has 16 residues. Germline CDR1 reads LNHDA; CDR2 reads SQIVND (reference sequence). In DNA form, the CDR3 reads TGTGCCAGTAGTATAGGTCGACAGGGGGTACAAGAGACCCAGTACTTC. It codes for CASSIGRQGVQETQYF.

V is TRBV10-2 and J is TRBJ1-1; 7 bases are shared with TRBD1. The CDR3 spans 14 residues. V trimming: 6 bases; J trimming: 4 bases; junction bases outside the gene matches: 8. CDR1 is WSHSY and CDR2 is SAAADI in the germline V gene. The CDR3 bases are TGCGCCAGCAGCCTCGGACAGGTGGGCACTGAAGCTTTCTTT. Amino acids: CASSLGQVGTEAFF.

V and J are TRBV28 and TRBJ1-6; possible D gene TRBD1, 6 bases. The ends were cut back, 6 bases at V and 5 bases at J, with 14 bases in the middle. The germline V gene has CDR1 MDHEN and CDR2 SYDVKM. This CDR3 has 15 residues. The CDR3 here is CASSRTEGNNSPLHF. CDR3 nucleotide sequence: TGTGCCAGCAGCAGGACAGAGGGAAATAATTCACCCCTCCACTTT.

The V call is TRBV6-6, the J call TRBJ2-5; 13 nucleotides match TRBD2. From germline, CDR1 is MNHNY and CDR2 SVGAGI (reference sequence). With 5 bases clipped from V and 6 bases from J, the junction kept 9 bases outside the gene matches. The CDR3 consists of 16 residues. In DNA form, the CDR3 reads TGTGCCAGCAGTGGACTAGCGGGAGAAGACCTGAAGACCCAGTACTTC. Amino acids: CASSGLAGEDLKTQYF.

The chain joins TRBV28 to TRBJ1-5; 7 nucleotides match TRBD1. The ends lost 6 bases at V and 3 bases at J; junction bases unmatched: 8. The CDR3 sequence is 15 residues long. CDR1 is MDHEN, CDR2 SYDVKM, per germline. CDR3 nucleotide sequence: TGTGCCAGCAGCACTCCGGGACAGATCAATCAGCCCCAGCATTTT. It codes for CASSTPGQINQPQHF.

The V gene is TRBV28, the J gene TRBJ2-7; no reliable D call. This CDR3 has 13 residues. The V end was cut by 5 bases, the J end by 2 bases, with 10 bases between. CDR1 and CDR2 from the germline V gene are MDHEN and SYDVKM. CDR3: CASSPRRAYEQYF. The CDR3 nucleotides are TGTGCCAGCAGTCCCAGACGCGCCTACGAGCAGTACTTC.

The rearrangement joins TRBV19 to TRBJ2-2; 9 nucleotides match TRBD2. The V gene end was trimmed by 8 bases and the J gene end by 6 bases; junction bases not matched to a gene: 10. CDR1 LNHDA and CDR2 SQIVND come from the germline V gene (reference sequence). The CDR3 length is 15 residues. CDR3 sequence reads: CASGQREVDSGELFF. In nucleotides, the CDR3 is TGTGCCAGTGGCCAGCGGGAGGTCGATTCCGGGGAGCTGTTTTTT.

V usage is TRBV4-1 and J usage is TRBJ1-2, with no clear D. The germline V gene has CDR1 MGHRA and CDR2 YSYEKL. V was pared by 3 bases and J by 3 bases, with 11 bases between. This CDR3 has 14 residues. This CDR3 is CASSQETRYYGYTF. The CDR3 bases are TGCGCCAGCAGCCAGGAAACAAGATACTATGGCTACACCTTC.

This chain uses TRBV18 with TRBJ2-1; the D call may be TRBD1 or TRBD2 (6 bases each). CDR3 length equals 18 residues. V was pared by 3 bases and J by 1 base, with 19 bases between. The germline CDR1 and CDR2 sequences are KGHSH and LQKENI. The CDR3 sequence: CASSPRQTTGTSYNEQFF. As DNA, the CDR3 is TGTGCCAGCTCACCGCGACAAACTACAGGGACTTCCTACAATGAGCAGTTCTTC.

This rearrangement joins TRBV7-3 to TRBJ1-2; D not resolved. This CDR3 has 15 residues. Between the trimmed V and J ends, which lost 3 bases and 2 bases, there was a span of 13 bases. Germline CDR1 and CDR2: SGHTA and FQGTGA. The chain's CDR3 is CASSFGPPANYGYTF. In DNA form, the CDR3 reads TGTGCCAGCAGCTTTGGCCCCCCAGCGAACTATGGCTACACCTTC.

The rearrangement uses TRBV12-2 and TRBJ1-2. TRBV12-2 is shown as a pseudogene. This CDR3 comprises 15 residues. This CDR3 is CASRLARSTNYGYTF. CDR3 nucleotide sequence: TGTGCAAGTCGCTTAGCGCGCAGCACTAACTATGGCTACACCTTC.

This clone came up a few times. CDR3 sequence (DNA): TGTGCCACCAACGGGGTTTACAATGAGCAGTTCTTC. This gives the protein CATNGVYNEQFF. The chain recombines TRBV6-5 with TRBJ2-1, with D possibly being TRBD2 (5 bases). Germline V gene data show CDR1 as MNHEY and CDR2 as SVGAGI. CDR3 length: 12 amino acids. Trimming pared 10 bases from V and 4 bases from J, leaving 11 bases between.

This clone was seen just once. The V and J genes are TRBV9 and TRBJ2-3, with D hard to call. Germline V gene data show CDR1 as SGDLS and CDR2 as YYNGEE. Deletions cut 4 bases from V and 2 bases from J, with 11 bases between. The CDR3 covers 14 residues. This CDR3 reads CASSLNSFTDTQYF. The CDR3 coding sequence is TGTGCCAGCAGCCTCAATAGCTTCACAGATACGCAGTATTTT. Together with reference TRBV9 and TRBJ2-3, the CDR3 gives the full variable domain: DSGVTQTPKHLITATGQRVTLRCSPRSGDLSVYWYQQSLDQGLQFLIQYYNGEERAKGNILERFSAQQFPDLHSELNLSSLELGDSALYFCASSLNSFTDTQYFGPGTRLTVL.

The chain employs TRBV19 and TRBJ2-7, with D maybe TRBD2 (5 bases). V was shortened by 7 bases and J by 0 bases, with 16 bases between the two germline ends. Germline-derived CDR1 and CDR2 are LNHDA and SQIVND (reference sequence). CDR3 size: 15 residues. The DNA of the CDR3 is TGTGCCAGTACCCCGGGGAACCTACCCTCCTACGAGCAGTACTTC. It encodes CASTPGNLPSYEQYF.

The genes are TRBV11-2 and TRBJ2-2, with D perhaps TRBD1 (5 bases). The length of the CDR3 is 15 residues. Trimming took 5 bases from V and 4 from J, leaving 14 bases between them. Per germline, CDR1 SGHAT and CDR2 FQNNGV. In DNA, the CDR3 is TGTGCCAGCAGCACCACAGGCCGTGGCACCGGGGAGCTGTTTTTT. Protein sequence: CASSTTGRGTGELFF.

The V and J genes are TRBV19 and TRBJ2-7, with TRBD1 matching 9 bases. There are 13 residues in the CDR3. CDR1 and CDR2 (germline): LNHDA, SQIVND (reference sequence). V gave up 5 bases and J gave up 5 bases; unmatched junction bases: 4. The CDR3 protein is CASSEGQGDEQYF. For the CDR3, the DNA is TGTGCCAGTAGTGAGGGACAGGGCGACGAGCAGTACTTC.

The CDR3 loop reads CASSITSGIDTDTQYF. The CDR3 DNA sequence: TGTGCCAGTAGTATCACTAGCGGGATCGACACAGATACGCAGTATTTT. V is TRBV19 and J is TRBJ2-3; TRBD2 matches 10 bases. CDR1 is LNHDA, CDR2 SQIVND, per germline (reference sequence). This CDR3 is 16 amino acids long. V shed 3 bases and J 2 bases; nucleotides not matched to a gene: 5.

Only one count was recorded for this clone. The chain carries TRBV6-5 and TRBJ1-2, with D unclear. The germline CDR1 and CDR2 sequences are MNHEY and SVGAGI. V was clipped by 6 bases and J by 4 bases, with 6 bases between them. The CDR3 is 11 amino acids. The CDR3, as DNA: TGTGCCAGCAGAAATGGCTATGGCTACACCTTC. Its translation: CASRNGYGYTF.

This sequence joins TRBV28 and TRBJ1-1; D remains unclear. CDR1 and CDR2 from the germline V gene are MDHEN and SYDVKM. Between the trimmed V and J ends, which lost 6 bases and 7 bases, there was a span of 18 bases. This CDR3 is 14 amino acids long. For the CDR3, the DNA is TGTGCCAGCAGACCCGGACTCGTAGACGGTGAAGCTTTCTTT. Translated, it gives CASRPGLVDGEAFF.

The chain uses TRBV5-1 and TRBJ2-1, with TRBD1 matching 7 bases. Germline V gene lookup returns CDR1 SGHRS and CDR2 YFSETQ. The CDR3 extends over 15 amino acids. J gave up 3 bases and V 4 bases, and 7 bases lay outside the gene matches. The CDR3 is CASSQGQASYNEQFF. For the CDR3, the DNA is TGCGCCAGCAGCCAAGGACAGGCGAGCTACAATGAGCAGTTCTTC.

This clone was counted between two and nine times. V usage is TRBV29-1 and J usage is TRBJ1-5; D ambiguous. CDR3 length: 12 amino acids. The V end lost 4 bases, the J end lost 3 bases, and 7 bases lay between the germline ends. Germline values: CDR1 SQVTM, CDR2 ANQGSEA. The CDR3 region has the DNA TGCAGCGTTGGGGCAGACAATCAGCCCCAGCATTTT. Translated: CSVGADNQPQHF.

The V call is TRBV5-1, the J call TRBJ1-1, with D perhaps TRBD1 (6 bases). V was clipped by 0 bases and J by 14 bases, with 14 bases between them. This CDR3 is 12 amino acids long. Germline assignment: CDR1 SGHRS and CDR2 YFSETQ. CDR3 in amino acids: CASSLAQGRLFF. As DNA, the CDR3 is TGCGCCAGCAGCTTGGCCCAGGGGCGTCTATTCTTT.

The chain uses TRBV2 and TRBJ2-3, with TRBD2 matching 13 bases. Germline-derived CDR1 and CDR2 are SNHLY and FYNNEI. V lost 2 bases and J lost 0; bases outside the gene matches: 11. This CDR3 contains 20 residues. The CDR3 coding sequence is TGTGCCAGCAGTGAACCATCTTGGACTAGCGGGAGCCCTAGCACAGATACGCAGTATTTT. This translates into CASSEPSWTSGSPSTDTQYF.

The chain employs TRBV29-1 and TRBJ2-3; D is perhaps TRBD1 or TRBD2 (5 bases each). This CDR3 has 14 residues. V lost 7 bases, J lost 4 bases, and 18 bases lay in between. The V gene's germline CDR1 is SQVTM and CDR2 ANQGSEA. The CDR3 sequence: CSASGGVVPDTQYF. The CDR3 region has the DNA TGCAGCGCAAGTGGGGGAGTCGTACCAGATACGCAGTATTTT.

The genes are TRBV7-2 and TRBJ1-6; perhaps TRBD1 as D (5 bases). This CDR3 contains 13 residues. V was shortened by 7 bases and J by 8 bases, with 12 bases between the two germline ends. CDR1 and CDR2 (germline): SGHTA, FQGNSA. CDR3 DNA sequence: TGTGCCAGCAAGGTCGTGGGGGATTCACCCCTCCACTTT. It specifies CASKVVGDSPLHF.

Details on this clone: Germline is not matched at one junction end, which may reflect a read error. The chain has TRBV7-2 and TRBJ2-5; no clear D gene. The CDR3 runs 14 residues. Germline V gene sequence: CDR1 SGHTA, CDR2 FQGNSA. The CDR3 DNA follows: TGTGCCAGCCGCTTCAACCGGGACCAAGAGACCCAGTACTTC. Residues: CASRFNRDQETQYF.

This chain links TRBV19 with TRBJ2-5, with 10 nucleotides matching TRBD1. The CDR3 totals 16 residues. Germline-derived CDR1 and CDR2 are LNHDA and SQIVND (reference sequence). The junction had 9 bases not matched to a gene; V was cut back by 5 bases and J by 3 bases. The DNA for the CDR3 is TGTGCCAGTAGTTCCCGGACAGGGGGTAGGAAAGAGACCCAGTACTTC. This sequence encodes CASSSRTGGRKETQYF.

The chain recombines TRBV28 with TRBJ2-7; D is possibly TRBD1 (5 bases). The CDR3 is 15 residues long. V gave up 3 bases and J gave up 4 bases, with 16 bases separating them. CDR1 and CDR2 (germline): MDHEN, SYDVKM. CDR3 residues: CASSLPAGPTYEQYF. Here the CDR3 DNA reads TGTGCCAGCAGTTTGCCGGCAGGGCCAACTTACGAGCAGTACTTC.

V usage is TRBV28 and J usage is TRBJ2-7; D remains ambiguous. Germline CDR1 MDHEN, CDR2 SYDVKM. The germline V and J ends were trimmed by 1 base and 0 bases, with 10 bases remaining between them. The CDR3 runs 15 residues. The CDR3 DNA is TGTGCCAGCAGTTTATATGCCAGAAGCTCCTACGAGCAGTACTTC. As protein: CASSLYARSSYEQYF.

The chain has TRBV30 and TRBJ1-6; the match to TRBD1 covers 9 bases. The CDR3 length is 13 residues. The germline CDR1 and CDR2 sequences are GTSNPN and SVGIG (reference sequence). V lost 1 base, J lost 16 bases, and 8 bases stayed unmatched. In DNA, the CDR3 is TGTGCCTGGAGTGCGGGACAGGGCCGCTTTCTCCACTTT. As protein: CAWSAGQGRFLHF.